These 14 T cell receptor beta chains came from one sample sequenced in a study of chemoradiotherapy in HPV16-positive cancers. Produced via immunoSEQ multiplex PCR; TCRdb's table is partial and in-frame only. The sample shows around 40,000 clones, roughly three quarters of them seen only once. The input for sequencing was blood, taken from a patient who underwent chemoradiotherapy. The receptors come from a human donor with HPV-associated anogenital cancer.

The chain uses TRBV9 and TRBJ2-3; D is perhaps TRBD1 or TRBD2 (6 bases each). The CDR3 has 14 residues. The V and J ends lost 4 bases and 6 bases respectively, with 15 bases between them. CDR1 and CDR2 from the germline V gene are SGDLS and YYNGEE. The CDR3 sequence is CASSHGGGPDTQYF. The DNA for the CDR3 is TGTGCCAGCAGCCACGGAGGGGGGCCGGATACGCAGTATTTT. The full variable domain, in which reference TRBV9 and TRBJ2-3 provide the parts outside the CDR3, is DSGVTQTPKHLITATGQRVTLRCSPRSGDLSVYWYQQSLDQGLQFLIQYYNGEERAKGNILERFSAQQFPDLHSELNLSSLELGDSALYFCASSHGGGPDTQYFGPGTRLTVL.

With respect to this clone: A read error may produce the germline difference seen at one junction end. The V call is TRBV25-1, the J call TRBJ1-4, with D possibly matching TRBD1 (6 bases). This CDR3 contains 16 residues. CDR1 MGHDK and CDR2 SYGVNS come from the germline V gene. The CDR3 loop is CTSSQGTHATNEKLFF. The CDR3 DNA sequence: TGTACCAGCAGCCAGGGGACTCATGCAACTAATGAAAAACTGTTTTTT.

V usage is TRBV6-6 and J usage is TRBJ1-1, with unresolved D. The germline V and J ends were trimmed by 5 bases and 10 bases, with 11 bases remaining between them. Germline V gene lookup returns CDR1 MNHNY and CDR2 SVGAGI (reference sequence). The CDR3 contains 11 residues. CDR3 nucleotides: TGTGCCAGCAGTGGTCGACCTGGAGCTTTCTTT. Encoded protein: CASSGRPGAFF.

The chain recombines TRBV5-1 with TRBJ2-7; 9 positions agree with TRBD1. The CDR3 length is 14 residues. The germline V gene encodes CDR1 SGHRS and CDR2 YFSETQ. V was pared by 4 bases and J by 5 bases, with 7 bases of the junction left unmatched. CDR3 sequence reads: CASSLRDREHEQYF. CDR3 bases: TGCGCCAGCAGCCTCCGGGACAGGGAACACGAGCAGTACTTC.

The chain has TRBV11-2 and TRBJ1-3; D remains unclear. Germline V CDR1 and CDR2: SGHAT, FQNNGV. V was cut by 3 bases and J by 3 bases, with 0 bases left in between. CDR3 length: 11 amino acids. CDR3 region: CASSFGNTIYF. The CDR3 DNA sequence: TGTGCCAGCAGCTTTGGAAACACCATATATTTT.

The chain combines TRBV7-2 with TRBJ1-1, with D hard to call. CDR3 size: 11 residues. Trimming shortened V by 6 bases and J by 9 bases, and 11 bases separated the two germline ends. Germline V gives CDR1 SGHTA, CDR2 FQGNSA. CDR3 protein: CASSLRVKAFF. CDR3 bases: TGTGCCAGCAGTCTTAGGGTGAAAGCTTTCTTT.

The CDR3 spells CASSFSGTTLYNEQFF. The CDR3 nucleotides read TGCGCCAGCAGCTTTTCCGGGACTACCCTGTACAATGAGCAGTTCTTC. The rearrangement uses TRBV5-1 and TRBJ2-1; 7 nucleotides match TRBD2. Per germline, CDR1 SGHRS and CDR2 YFSETQ. The V and J ends lost 2 bases and 4 bases, in that order; junction bases with no gene match: 9. This CDR3 contains 16 residues.

This rearrangement joins TRBV6-1 to TRBJ2-3; 11 bases match TRBD2. The CDR3 is made up of 15 amino acids. J was trimmed by 2 bases and V by 5 bases; bases with no gene match: 3. The V gene's germline CDR1 is MNHNS and CDR2 SASEGT. CDR3 loop: CASSTSGGATDTQYF. CDR3 DNA: TGTGCCAGCAGTACTAGCGGGGGAGCCACAGATACGCAGTATTTT.

The genes are TRBV4-3 and TRBJ1-1; D remains ambiguous. Per the germline V gene, CDR1 is LGHNA and CDR2 is YSLEER. The length of the CDR3 is 13 residues. V dropped 0 bases and J dropped 6 bases, with 8 bases sitting between them. The CDR3 region has the DNA TGCGCCAGCAGCCAAGATGGGAGGTCTGAAGCTTTCTTT. This encodes CASSQDGRSEAFF.

J is TRBJ1-2 and V is TRBV7-9; D gene unclear. Germline CDR1 is SEHNR and CDR2 is FQNEAQ (reference sequence). V lost 1 base, J lost 0 bases, and 12 bases lay in between. This CDR3 has 16 amino acids. The CDR3, as DNA: TGTGCCAGCAGCTTAGGGGCCCCCGGACCTAACTATGGCTACACCTTC. Translation gives CASSLGAPGPNYGYTF.

The genes are TRBV7-9 and TRBJ1-1, with D maybe TRBD1 (5 bases). The CDR3 length is 14 residues. The V and J ends lost 5 bases and 6 bases respectively, with 16 bases between them. From germline, CDR1 is SEHNR and CDR2 FQNEAQ (reference sequence). The CDR3 DNA is TGTGCCAGCAGCCCGAGGGGTACGACTTCTGAAGCTTTCTTT. This sequence encodes CASSPRGTTSEAFF.

The chain joins TRBV5-1 to TRBJ2-3, with 9 bases lining up with TRBD1. The germline gives CDR1 SGHRS, CDR2 YFSETQ. CDR3 size: 13 residues. V lost 4 bases to trimming and J lost 12 bases; unmatched junction nucleotides: 9. CDR3 protein: CASSTRQGDIQYF. CDR3 DNA sequence: TGCGCCAGCAGCACCCGACAGGGGGATATTCAGTATTTT.

The chain has TRBV18 and TRBJ2-5; D possibly matches TRBD1 or TRBD2 (5 bases each). Per germline, CDR1 KGHSH and CDR2 LQKENI. V lost 2 bases and J lost 10, with 23 bases in between. There are 16 residues in the CDR3. CDR3 sequence (DNA): TGTGCCAGCTCACCAAAAGGGACCCCCGGCTTGTGGATCCAGTACTTC. Translated, it gives CASSPKGTPGLWIQYF.

V and J are TRBV2 and TRBJ1-1; 10 nucleotides align to TRBD1. The J segment lost 11 bases and the V segment lost 6 bases, leaving 6 bases of the junction unmatched. There are 12 residues in the CDR3. Germline V gene sequence: CDR1 SNHLY, CDR2 FYNNEI. The CDR3 nucleotides read TGTGCCAGCAGGGTGGACAGGGGGGAGGCTTTCTTT. It specifies CASRVDRGEAFF.